In this sample, the clone carrying this TCR beta chain turned up many times. Every sample had a minimum of 6 million PBMCs isolated. The entry originates in a study of blood T cells in healthy people across ages. The V end was cut by 3 bases, the J end by 0 bases, with 5 bases between. The CDR3 consists of 13 residues. The germline V gene has CDR1 LNHNV and CDR2 YYDKDF (reference sequence). A J-beta primer mix and a sample-barcoded 5' primer were used in a second PCR of about 7 to 11 cycles. All cDNA molecules were each tagged by a template-switch adaptor with 12 random nucleotides. TCRdb fed the 5' RACE reads into MiXCR, producing one record per CDR3 protein. The sample holds over 1,500,000 distinct CDR3 sequences, around half seen once.

The chain has TRBV15 and TRBJ2-5; possibly TRBD2 for D (5 bases). The source of this sequence is a woman between 40 and 55 years old in good health. The sequencing sample was made of blood. The DNA for the CDR3 is TGTGCCACCAGCAGGCGGGACCAAGAGACCCAGTACTTC. Its protein is CATSRRDQETQYF.